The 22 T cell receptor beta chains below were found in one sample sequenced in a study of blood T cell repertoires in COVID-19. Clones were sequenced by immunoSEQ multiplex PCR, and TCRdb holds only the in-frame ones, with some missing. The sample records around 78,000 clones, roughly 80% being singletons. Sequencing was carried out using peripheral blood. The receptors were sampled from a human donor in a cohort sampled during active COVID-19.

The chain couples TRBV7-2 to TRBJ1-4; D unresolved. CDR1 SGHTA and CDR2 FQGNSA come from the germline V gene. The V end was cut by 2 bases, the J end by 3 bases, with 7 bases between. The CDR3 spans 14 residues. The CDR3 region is CASSLSSSNEKLFF. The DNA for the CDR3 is TGTGCCAGCAGCTTATCGTCCTCTAATGAAAAACTGTTTTTT.

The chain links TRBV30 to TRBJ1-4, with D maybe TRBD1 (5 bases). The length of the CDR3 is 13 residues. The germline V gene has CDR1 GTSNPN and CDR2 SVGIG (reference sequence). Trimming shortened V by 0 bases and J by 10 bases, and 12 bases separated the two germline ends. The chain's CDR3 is CAWSVGPGRKLFF. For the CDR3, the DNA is TGTGCCTGGAGTGTAGGGCCAGGGCGAAAACTGTTTTTT. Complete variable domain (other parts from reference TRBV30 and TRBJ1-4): SQTIHQWPATLVQPVGSPLSLECTVEGTSNPNLYWYRQAAGRGLQLLFYSVGIGQISSEVPQNLSASRPQDRQFILSSKKLLLSDSGFYLCAWSVGPGRKLFFGSGTQLSVL.

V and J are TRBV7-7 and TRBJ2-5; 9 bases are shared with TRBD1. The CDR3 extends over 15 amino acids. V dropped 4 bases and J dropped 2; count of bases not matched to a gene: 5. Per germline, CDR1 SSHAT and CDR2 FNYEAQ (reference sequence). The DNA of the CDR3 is TGTGCCAGCAGCTCCGGGACAGGGTATCAAGAGACCCAGTACTTC. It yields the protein CASSSGTGYQETQYF.

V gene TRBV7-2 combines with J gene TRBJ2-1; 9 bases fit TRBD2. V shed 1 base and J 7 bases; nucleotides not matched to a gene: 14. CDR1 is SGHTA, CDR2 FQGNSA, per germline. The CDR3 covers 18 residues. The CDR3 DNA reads TGTGCCAGCAGCTTAGTTAGCGGGGGCGATCCCTGGGGGAATGAGCAGTTCTTC. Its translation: CASSLVSGGDPWGNEQFF.

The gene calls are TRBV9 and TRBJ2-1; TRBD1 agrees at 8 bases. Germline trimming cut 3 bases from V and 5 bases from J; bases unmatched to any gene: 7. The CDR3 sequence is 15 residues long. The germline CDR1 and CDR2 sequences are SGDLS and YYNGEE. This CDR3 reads CASSAGGGGHNEQFF. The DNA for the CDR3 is TGTGCCAGCAGCGCAGGGGGCGGCGGGCACAATGAGCAGTTCTTC.

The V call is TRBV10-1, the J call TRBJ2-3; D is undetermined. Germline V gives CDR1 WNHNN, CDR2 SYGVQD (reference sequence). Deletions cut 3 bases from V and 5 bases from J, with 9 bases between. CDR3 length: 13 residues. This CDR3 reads CASSDVLGDTQYF. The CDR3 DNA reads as TGCGCCAGCAGTGATGTTCTCGGAGATACGCAGTATTTT.

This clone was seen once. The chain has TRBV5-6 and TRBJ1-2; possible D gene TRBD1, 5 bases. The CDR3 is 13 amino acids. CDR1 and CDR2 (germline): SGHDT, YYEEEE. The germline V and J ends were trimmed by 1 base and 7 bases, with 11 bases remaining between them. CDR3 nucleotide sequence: TGTGCCAGCAGCTTGATACAGGCCGTTGGCTACACCTTC. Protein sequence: CASSLIQAVGYTF.

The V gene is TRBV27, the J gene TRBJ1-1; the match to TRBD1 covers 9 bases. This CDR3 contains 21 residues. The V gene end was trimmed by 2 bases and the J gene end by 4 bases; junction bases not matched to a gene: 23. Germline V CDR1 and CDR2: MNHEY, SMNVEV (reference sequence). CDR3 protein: CASSLPPKRDRAPERSTEAFF. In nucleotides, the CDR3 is TGTGCCAGCAGTTTACCGCCCAAACGGGACAGGGCCCCGGAGAGGAGCACTGAAGCTTTCTTT.

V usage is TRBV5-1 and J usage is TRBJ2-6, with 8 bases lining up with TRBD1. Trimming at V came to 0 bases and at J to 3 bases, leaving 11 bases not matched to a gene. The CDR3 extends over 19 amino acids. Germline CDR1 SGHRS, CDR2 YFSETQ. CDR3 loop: CASSLGQGTGFFGANVLTF. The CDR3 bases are TGCGCCAGCAGCTTGGGCCAGGGGACAGGTTTCTTTGGGGCCAACGTCCTGACTTTC.

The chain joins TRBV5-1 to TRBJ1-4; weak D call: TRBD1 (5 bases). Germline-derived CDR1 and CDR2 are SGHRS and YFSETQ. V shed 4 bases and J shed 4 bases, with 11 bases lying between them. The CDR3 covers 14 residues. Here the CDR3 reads CASSVGPSNEKLFF. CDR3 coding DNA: TGCGCCAGCAGCGTGGGACCTAGTAATGAAAAACTGTTTTTT.

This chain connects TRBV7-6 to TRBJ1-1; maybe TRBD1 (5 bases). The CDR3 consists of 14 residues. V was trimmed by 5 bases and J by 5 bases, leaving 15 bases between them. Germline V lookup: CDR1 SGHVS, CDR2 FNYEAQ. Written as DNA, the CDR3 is TGTGCCAGCAGCCGAATGCACGGGGGGACTGAAGCTTTCTTT. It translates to CASSRMHGGTEAFF.

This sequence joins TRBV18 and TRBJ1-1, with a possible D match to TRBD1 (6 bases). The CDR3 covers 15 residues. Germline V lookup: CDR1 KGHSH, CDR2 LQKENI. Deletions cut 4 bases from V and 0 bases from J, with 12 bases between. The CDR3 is CASSRTAVMNTEAFF. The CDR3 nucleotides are TGTGCCAGCTCACGGACAGCGGTAATGAACACTGAAGCTTTCTTT.

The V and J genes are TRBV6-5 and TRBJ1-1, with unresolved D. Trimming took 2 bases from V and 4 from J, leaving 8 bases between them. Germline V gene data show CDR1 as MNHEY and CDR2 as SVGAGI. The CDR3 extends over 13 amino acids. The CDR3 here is CASSYVRSTEAFF. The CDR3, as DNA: TGTGCCAGCAGTTACGTTCGGTCCACTGAAGCTTTCTTT.

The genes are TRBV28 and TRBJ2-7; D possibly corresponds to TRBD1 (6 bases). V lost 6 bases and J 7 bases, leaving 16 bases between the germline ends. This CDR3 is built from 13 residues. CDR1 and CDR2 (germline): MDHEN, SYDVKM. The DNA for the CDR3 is TGTGCCAGCAGCCAGCTCCCGAGGGGGGAGCAGTACTTC. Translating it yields CASSQLPRGEQYF.

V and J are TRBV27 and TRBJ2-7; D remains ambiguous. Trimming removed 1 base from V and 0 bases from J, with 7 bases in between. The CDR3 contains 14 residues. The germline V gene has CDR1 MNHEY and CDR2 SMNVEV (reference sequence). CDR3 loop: CASSLLRSSYEQYF. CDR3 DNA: TGTGCCAGCAGTTTATTGAGGAGCTCCTACGAGCAGTACTTC.

CDR3 sequence (DNA): TGTGCCAGCAGCCCCCTCAGGGGTCCGAACACCGGGGAGCTGTTTTTT. The encoded protein is CASSPLRGPNTGELFF. The rearrangement links TRBV7-9 to TRBJ2-2; maybe TRBD1 (6 bases). The V gene's germline CDR1 is SEHNR and CDR2 FQNEAQ (reference sequence). Trimming left V 5 bases short and J 0 bases short, with 13 bases between. This CDR3 spans 16 amino acids.

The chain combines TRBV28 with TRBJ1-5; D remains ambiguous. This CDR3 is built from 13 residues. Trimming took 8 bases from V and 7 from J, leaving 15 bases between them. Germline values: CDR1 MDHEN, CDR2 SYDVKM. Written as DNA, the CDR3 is TGTGCCAGCTCCGTTTCACTTCGGCAGCCCCAGCATTTT. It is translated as CASSVSLRQPQHF.

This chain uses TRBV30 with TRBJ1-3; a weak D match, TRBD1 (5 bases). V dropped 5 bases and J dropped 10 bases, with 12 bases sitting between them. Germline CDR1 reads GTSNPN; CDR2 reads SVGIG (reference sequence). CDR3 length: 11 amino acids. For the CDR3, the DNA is TGTGCCTGGGGGAATGGGGGGACCATATATTTT. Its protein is CAWGNGGTIYF. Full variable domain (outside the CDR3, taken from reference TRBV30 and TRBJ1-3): SQTIHQWPATLVQPVGSPLSLECTVEGTSNPNLYWYRQAAGRGLQLLFYSVGIGQISSEVPQNLSASRPQDRQFILSSKKLLLSDSGFYLCAWGNGGTIYFGEGSWLTVV.

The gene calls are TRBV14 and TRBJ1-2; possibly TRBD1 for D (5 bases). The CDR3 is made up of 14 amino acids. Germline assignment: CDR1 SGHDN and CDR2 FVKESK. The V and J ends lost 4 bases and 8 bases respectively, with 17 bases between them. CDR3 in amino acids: CASSLGGPLEGYTF. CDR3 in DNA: TGTGCCAGCAGCCTCGGGGGACCTCTGGAGGGCTACACCTTC.

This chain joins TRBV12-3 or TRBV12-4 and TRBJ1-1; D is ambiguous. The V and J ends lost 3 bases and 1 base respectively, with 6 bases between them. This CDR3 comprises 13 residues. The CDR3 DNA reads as TGTGCCAGCAGTTTGGGCCCGAACACTGAAGCTTTCTTT. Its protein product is CASSLGPNTEAFF.

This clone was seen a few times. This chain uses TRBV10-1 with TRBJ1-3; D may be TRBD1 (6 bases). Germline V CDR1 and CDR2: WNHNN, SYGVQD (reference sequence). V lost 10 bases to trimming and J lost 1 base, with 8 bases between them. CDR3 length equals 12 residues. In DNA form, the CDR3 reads TGCGCCACACAGGGATCTGGAAACACCATATATTTT. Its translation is CATQGSGNTIYF.

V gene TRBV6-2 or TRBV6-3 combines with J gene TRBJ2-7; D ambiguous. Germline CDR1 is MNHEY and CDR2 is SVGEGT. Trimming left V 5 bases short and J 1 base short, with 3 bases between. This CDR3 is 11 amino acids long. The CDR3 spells CASSRSYEQYF. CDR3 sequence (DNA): TGTGCCAGCAGTCGGTCCTACGAGCAGTACTTC.